This T cell receptor (beta chain) derives from a study of T cell changes during pregnancy in multiple sclerosis. The assay was immunoSEQ multiplex PCR, and TCRdb's table has in-frame clones only and misses some. In the table there are approximately 50,000 clones, around 94% of which are singletons. CDR3 length: 13 residues. The V end was cut by 3 bases, the J end by 3 bases, with 8 bases between. Germline V lookup: CDR1 SGHTA, CDR2 FQGNSA. This chain connects TRBV7-2 to TRBJ1-1, with a tentative D call TRBD1 (6 bases). This material consisted of CD4+ T cells from peripheral blood mononuclear cells, taken in the third trimester of pregnancy. The origin of this receptor is a female donor with multiple sclerosis, enrolled in a pregnancy study. The CDR3 DNA is TGTGCCAGCAGCTTTAACAGGGACACTGAAGCTTTCTTT. Amino acids: CASSFNRDTEAFF.